Below are 24 T cell receptor beta chains sequenced from a single sample in a study of T cell responses to AZD1222 COVID-19 vaccine. Profiling relied on immunoSEQ multiplex PCR, and the TCRdb table lists in-frame clones only, not all of them. The sample carries 130,000 to 150,000 clones, 90% to 95% recorded once. The specimen comprised peripheral blood, sampled on day 0 of AZD1222 vaccination. The receptors originated from an adult in good health.

V usage is TRBV6-2 or TRBV6-3 and J usage is TRBJ2-7, with TRBD2 matching 12 bases. Trimming removed 3 bases from V and 5 bases from J; junction bases left unmatched: 8. CDR3 length equals 16 residues. CDR1 and CDR2 (germline): MNHEY, SVGEGT. CDR3 nucleotides: TGTGCCAGCAGTTATGCTAGCGGGAGGGCCGGGCACGAGCAGTACTTC. This codes for CASSYASGRAGHEQYF.

The chain employs TRBV7-2 and TRBJ2-1; D is possibly TRBD2 (6 bases). CDR1 SGHTA and CDR2 FQGNSA come from the germline V gene. CDR3 size: 13 residues. Trimming pared 4 bases from V and 3 bases from J, leaving 7 bases between. The CDR3 loop is CASSSGGYNEQFF. In nucleotides, the CDR3 is TGTGCCAGCAGCTCCGGGGGCTACAATGAGCAGTTCTTC.

The chain uses TRBV7-7 and TRBJ1-1; D is uncertain. V was shortened by 5 bases and J by 8 bases, with 15 bases between the two germline ends. This CDR3 has 13 residues. Germline V gene data show CDR1 as SSHAT and CDR2 as FNYEAQ (reference sequence). CDR3 protein: CASSLARDQEAFF. CDR3 sequence (DNA): TGTGCCAGCAGCCTCGCCCGGGATCAAGAAGCTTTCTTT.

The chain recombines TRBV5-4 with TRBJ2-7; D gene unclear. The CDR3 loop spans 11 amino acids. The V and J ends lost 0 bases and 8 bases respectively, with 6 bases between them. Germline-derived CDR1 and CDR2 are SGHNT and YYREEE (reference sequence). This chain's CDR3 is CASSLVRKQYF. CDR3 coding DNA: TGTGCCAGCAGCTTGGTTCGTAAGCAGTACTTC.

CDR3: CASSYSGRGQDEAFF. Written as DNA, the CDR3 is TGTGCCAGCAGTTACTCGGGCAGGGGTCAAGATGAAGCTTTCTTT. The V and J genes are TRBV6-6 and TRBJ1-1, with D maybe TRBD1 (6 bases). Germline V gene sequence: CDR1 MNHNY, CDR2 SVGAGI (reference sequence). V lost 0 bases, J lost 7 bases, and 15 bases lay in between. The CDR3 is 15 residues long.

The V call is TRBV29-1, the J call TRBJ1-4, with 9 positions matching TRBD1. V dropped 6 bases and J dropped 3; count of bases not matched to a gene: 14. The germline V gene has CDR1 SQVTM and CDR2 ANQGSEA. There are 17 residues in the CDR3. The CDR3 spells CSVKDRGGVGANEKLFF. DNA for the CDR3: TGCAGCGTCAAGGACAGGGGAGGGGTTGGGGCTAATGAAAAACTGTTTTTT.

This chain joins TRBV7-2 and TRBJ2-3; D gene unclear. This CDR3 is built from 15 residues. Trimming cost V 2 bases and J 4 bases, with 13 bases left between them. Per germline, CDR1 SGHTA and CDR2 FQGNSA. The CDR3 loop reads CASSLRVSLADTQYF. The CDR3 bases are TGTGCCAGCAGCTTAAGGGTCAGCCTCGCAGATACGCAGTATTTT.

As DNA, the CDR3 is TGTGCCGACCACAACCGGGACAGCACCTATGGCTACACCTTC. This gives the protein CADHNRDSTYGYTF. V usage is TRBV6-4 and J usage is TRBJ1-2; TRBD1 matches 7 bases. Trimming at V came to 11 bases and at J to 4 bases, leaving 13 bases not matched to a gene. The germline V gene has CDR1 MRHNA and CDR2 SNTAGT. The CDR3 is 14 residues long.

J is TRBJ1-2 and V is TRBV6-5; no clear D. Germline V gives CDR1 MNHEY, CDR2 SVGAGI. The CDR3 contains 15 residues. Trimming pared 4 bases from V and 0 bases from J, leaving 12 bases between. CDR3 bases: TGTGCCAGCAGTTCCCGCTGGACGTCTAACTATGGCTACACCTTC. It encodes CASSSRWTSNYGYTF.

Only one count was recorded for this clone. The chain carries TRBV29-1 and TRBJ1-1; D is undetermined. Germline values: CDR1 SQVTM, CDR2 ANQGSEA. The CDR3 covers 12 residues. The CDR3 nucleotides read TGCAGTTCCCATTCCGGGGTCACTGAAGCTTTCTTT. Amino acids: CSSHSGVTEAFF.

This chain connects TRBV12-3 or TRBV12-4 to TRBJ1-2; D not certain. The CDR3 runs 13 residues. Trimming cost V 6 bases and J 4 bases, with 12 bases left between them. In nucleotides, the CDR3 is TGTGCCAGCAGGCCCCAGAATCTCTATGGCTACACCTTC. Encoded protein: CASRPQNLYGYTF.

This chain uses TRBV4-3 with TRBJ1-3, with TRBD1 matching 9 bases. Trimming took 3 bases from V and 4 from J; bases not matched to a gene: 13. This CDR3 has 18 amino acids. The germline CDR1 and CDR2 sequences are LGHNA and YSLEER. Here the CDR3 DNA reads TGCGCCAGCAGCCAGGTTAACCACAGGGGGCTCTACGGAAACACCATATATTTT. As protein: CASSQVNHRGLYGNTIYF.

The chain joins TRBV13 to TRBJ2-1; the match to TRBD2 covers 14 bases. The germline V gene encodes CDR1 PRHDT and CDR2 FYEKMQ (reference sequence). Trimming took 5 bases from V and 0 from J; bases not matched to a gene: 12. There are 20 residues in the CDR3. CDR3 loop: CASSPQPGLAGESSYNEQFF. CDR3 nucleotides: TGTGCCAGCAGCCCACAGCCGGGACTAGCGGGGGAGAGCTCCTACAATGAGCAGTTCTTC. Based on the CDR3 plus reference TRBV13 and TRBJ2-1, the full variable domain is AAGVIQSPRHLIKEKRETATLKCYPIPRHDTVYWYQQGPGQDPQFLISFYEKMQSDKGSIPDRFSAQQFSDYHSELNMSSLELGDSALYFCASSPQPGLAGESSYNEQFFGPGTRLTVL.

This chain connects TRBV4-1 to TRBJ2-5; 14 positions match TRBD2. In germline, CDR1 is MGHRA, CDR2 YSYEKL. This CDR3 comprises 18 residues. The trim removed 4 bases at V and 2 bases at J, leaving 9 bases unmatched. The CDR3 coding sequence is TGCGCCAGCAGCCTCAGAGGGACTAGCGGGAGTGGACAAGAGACCCAGTACTTC. Translating it yields CASSLRGTSGSGQETQYF.

The chain links TRBV14 to TRBJ2-7; 7 positions match TRBD1. The CDR3 spans 14 residues. J gave up 7 bases and V 3 bases, and 9 bases lay outside the gene matches. Germline V gene lookup returns CDR1 SGHDN and CDR2 FVKESK. As DNA, the CDR3 is TGTGCCAGCAGCCAGGCTGGGACAGCCCGGGAGCAGTACTTC. It specifies CASSQAGTAREQYF.

The chain couples TRBV5-8 to TRBJ2-5; D gene unclear. The CDR3 has 17 residues. Trimming cost V 4 bases and J 1 base, with 20 bases left between them. Germline CDR1 SGHTS, CDR2 YDEGEE. The CDR3 here is CASSPGQAGLGQETQYF. The CDR3 nucleotides are TGTGCCAGCAGCCCCGGCCAAGCCGGGCTAGGCCAAGAGACCCAGTACTTC.

The genes are TRBV18 and TRBJ1-2, with D perhaps matching TRBD1 (6 bases). V lost 5 bases and J 4 bases, leaving 14 bases between the germline ends. This CDR3 region has 14 residues. Germline CDR1 KGHSH, CDR2 LQKENI. CDR3 bases: TGTGCCAGCTCAACAGGGTTGGGGGCCTATGGCTACACCTTC. The encoded protein is CASSTGLGAYGYTF.

The chain employs TRBV6-2 or TRBV6-3 and TRBJ1-1; the D is unclear. CDR3 length: 14 residues. Germline V CDR1 and CDR2: MNHEY, SVGEGT. V was cut by 5 bases and J by 2 bases, with 12 bases left in between. CDR3 in amino acids: CASSDWTGNTEAFF. CDR3 nucleotide sequence: TGTGCCAGCAGTGATTGGACTGGAAACACTGAAGCTTTCTTT.

The chain is built from TRBV15 and TRBJ2-3, with TRBD2 matching 7 bases. After removal of 5 bases from V and 3 bases from J, the junction contained 8 bases not matched to a gene. CDR1 and CDR2 from the germline V gene are LNHNV and YYDKDF (reference sequence). CDR3 length: 15 amino acids. DNA of the CDR3: TGTGCCACCAGCTACACTAGCGCCCGTACAGATACGCAGTATTTT. This encodes CATSYTSARTDTQYF.

The gene calls are TRBV4-2 and TRBJ2-2, with TRBD2 matching 8 bases. The CDR3 covers 17 residues. Germline CDR1 is LGHNA and CDR2 is YNFKEQ. With 4 bases clipped from V and 3 bases from J, the junction kept 10 bases outside the gene matches. The CDR3 DNA follows: TGTGCCAGCAGCCCAGGTCGGGGGGGAACAGACACCGGGGAGCTGTTTTTT. Its protein product is CASSPGRGGTDTGELFF.

This chain joins TRBV29-1 and TRBJ2-5, with D possibly being TRBD1 (6 bases). The V gene's germline CDR1 is SQVTM and CDR2 ANQGSEA. Trimming took off 6 bases at V and 4 bases at J, with 15 bases between the two ends. The CDR3 loop spans 13 amino acids. The CDR3 loop is CSVARDTVETQYF. CDR3 DNA sequence: TGCAGCGTCGCCCGGGACACGGTAGAGACCCAGTACTTC.

The CDR3 loop is CASSYGQGNTDTQYF. CDR3 bases: TGTGCCAGCAGTTACGGGCAGGGAAACACAGATACGCAGTATTTT. The chain is built from TRBV6-2 or TRBV6-3 and TRBJ2-3; tentative D call: TRBD1 (5 bases). V was pared by 2 bases and J by 2 bases, with 11 bases between. Germline V gene sequence: CDR1 MNHEY, CDR2 SVGEGT. The CDR3 extends over 15 amino acids.

The rearrangement joins TRBV6-2 or TRBV6-3 to TRBJ2-7, with TRBD1 as a possible D gene (5 bases). Germline assignment: CDR1 MNHEY and CDR2 SVGEGT. The CDR3 runs to 11 residues. Trimming removed 5 bases from V and 4 bases from J, with 6 bases in between. CDR3 bases: TGTGCCAGCAGTCGACAGTACGAGCAGTACTTC. This codes for CASSRQYEQYF.

This clone came up a few times. The chain recombines TRBV15 with TRBJ1-6, with D maybe TRBD1 (5 bases). CDR1 and CDR2 from the germline V gene are LNHNV and YYDKDF (reference sequence). Trimming removed 0 bases at V and 10 bases at J, with 13 bases between. This CDR3 is 15 amino acids long. The CDR3 region is CATSRDKGVGSPLHF. The CDR3 bases are TGTGCCACCAGCAGAGATAAAGGGGTCGGATCACCCCTCCACTTT.